This T cell receptor gamma chain is from a study of gamma-delta T cells after stem cell transplantation. By sample share, this clone is medium-sized (0.01 to 0.1%). Other DNA sequences in this specimen translate into the identical CDR3. TCRdb reanalyzed the RT-PCR reads using CATT. The table shows about 1,800 gamma-chain clones, with roughly 2% occurring only once. Material for sequencing was gamma-delta T cells. The source of this sequence is a human donor. It is not recorded whose cells these are; they may come from a transplant donor.

CDR3 DNA: TGTGCCACCTGGGACAGGCCAGATTATAAGAAACTCTTT. Its translation is CATWDRPDYKKLF. This sequence joins TRGV3 and TRGJ1 or TRGJ2. Germline CDR1 VTNTFY, CDR2 YDVSTARD (reference sequence). The V and J ends lost 0 bases and 5 bases, in that order; junction bases with no gene match: 4. The CDR3 is made up of 13 amino acids.